This record covers a single T cell receptor (beta chain). Study members were between roughly 18 and 100 years old and lived in 20 to 25 US regions. Cohorts were determined from participant-reported clinical history. The entry originates in a study of blood T cell repertoires in COVID-19. Assay: immunoSEQ multiplex PCR; the TCRdb copy retains only in-frame clones and omits some. This sample carries around 280,000 clones, under 90% of them seen once, and the ten largest clones take 1.7%. The CDR3 loop spans 14 amino acids. The germline V gene encodes CDR1 LGHDT and CDR2 YNNKEL (reference sequence). The J segment lost 10 bases and the V segment lost 4 bases, leaving 6 bases of the junction unmatched.

The sample taken for sequencing was PBMCs or T cells enriched from blood (not recorded which). The clonotype originates from a woman aged 40 to 49 who had recovered from COVID-19. This chain joins TRBV3-1 (or the pseudogene TRBV3-2) and TRBJ1-6; 8 nucleotides line up with TRBD1. The CDR3 here is CASSPTGGESPLHF. CDR3 DNA sequence: TGTGCCAGCAGCCCCACAGGGGGTGAGTCACCCCTCCACTTT.